These 14 T cell receptor beta chains were sequenced from one sample in a study of beta chain features in type 1 diabetes. The authors reverse transcribed all of the isolated RNA, so sequencing captured expressed TCRB transcripts. Repertoires were generated with immunoSEQ multiplex PCR, while TCRdb's copy carries only in-frame clones and drops some. The sample consists of 150,000 to 170,000 clones, 8.1% of them appearing once. Source material: central memory CD4+ T cells from blood. These TCRs come from a man aged 18 to 30 in good health.

The V call is TRBV21-1, the J call TRBJ2-3; the DNA was not used to check the table's D call, TRBD2. TRBV21-1 is a pseudogene locus. The CDR3 sequence is 18 residues long. The DNA for the CDR3 is TGTGCCAGCAGCAAAATAGCCCTTAGCGGGGACCGCACAGATACGCAGTATTTT. This gives the protein CASSKIALSGDRTDTQYF.

The chain uses TRBV18 and TRBJ1-5, with a weak D call TRBD1 (5 bases). Germline CDR1 reads KGHSH; CDR2 reads LQKENI. CDR3 length: 16 amino acids. The V and J ends lost 5 bases and 4 bases respectively, with 18 bases between them. In nucleotides, the CDR3 is TGTGCCAGCTCAGCGGGACCCACCCCGAGGAATCAGCCCCAGCATTTT. Translating gives CASSAGPTPRNQPQHF.

CDR3 in DNA: TGTGCCAGCAGCTTAGGGACTACTGGGGAGCAGTACTTC. Amino acids: CASSLGTTGEQYF. The chain recombines TRBV7-2 with TRBJ2-7, with D possibly being TRBD2 (6 bases). Deletions cut 1 base from V and 7 bases from J, with 11 bases between. Germline CDR1 reads SGHTA; CDR2 reads FQGNSA. This CDR3 comprises 13 residues.

This clone has a handful of counts. The chain combines TRBV29-1 with TRBJ1-4; tentative D call: TRBD1 (6 bases). Between the trimmed V and J ends, which lost 4 bases and 6 bases, there was a span of 12 bases. Per germline, CDR1 SQVTM and CDR2 ANQGSEA. The CDR3 runs to 13 residues. Here the CDR3 DNA reads TGCAGCGTTGTTTCACAGGGCCATGAAAAACTGTTTTTT. Translated: CSVVSQGHEKLFF.

Remarks on this clone: In the same sample, other DNA sequences code for this CDR3. The chain is built from TRBV7-2 and TRBJ1-3, with D hard to call. The CDR3 runs to 14 residues. V was clipped by 6 bases and J by 0 bases, with 9 bases between them. Germline V gene sequence: CDR1 SGHTA, CDR2 FQGNSA. The DNA for the CDR3 is TGTGCCAGCAGATCAGCGAGCTCTGGAAACACCATATATTTT. Its protein is CASRSASSGNTIYF.

This clone was seen a handful of times. The chain is built from TRBV27 and TRBJ2-7; 8 nucleotides line up with TRBD1. The V gene end was trimmed by 6 bases and the J gene end by 6 bases; junction bases not matched to a gene: 10. Germline loops: CDR1 MNHEY, CDR2 SMNVEV (reference sequence). The CDR3 consists of 14 residues. Written as DNA, the CDR3 is TGTGCCAGCAGACTGGGACAGGCGCCGGGCGAGCAGTACTTC. Protein sequence: CASRLGQAPGEQYF.

Ten or more counts support this clone. This chain joins TRBV6-5 and TRBJ1-2; TRBD1 might be the D (5 bases). Germline loops: CDR1 MNHEY, CDR2 SVGAGI. Trimming took off 4 bases at V and 0 bases at J, with 15 bases between the two ends. This CDR3 is built from 16 residues. CDR3 DNA: TGTGCCAGCAGTTCCTCTGGCAGGGCTCCTAACTATGGCTACACCTTC. The encoded protein is CASSSSGRAPNYGYTF.

CDR3 coding DNA: TGTGCCAGTAAGAAGGGGAGGAACTATGGCTACACCTTC. Its translation is CASKKGRNYGYTF. The rearrangement uses TRBV19 and TRBJ1-2; possible D gene TRBD1, 5 bases. Per the germline V gene, CDR1 is LNHDA and CDR2 is SQIVND (reference sequence). This CDR3 spans 13 amino acids. V was shortened by 7 bases and J by 2 bases, with 11 bases between the two germline ends. The full variable domain, in which reference TRBV19 and TRBJ1-2 provide the parts outside the CDR3, is DGGITQSPKYLFRKEGQNVTLSCEQNLNHDAMYWYRQDPGQGLRLIYYSQIVNDFQKGDIAEGYSVSREKKESFPLTVTSAQKNPTAFYLCASKKGRNYGYTFGSGTRLTVV.

This clone appeared a few times. The chain is built from TRBV7-9 and TRBJ1-1, with D possibly being TRBD1 (5 bases). The CDR3 sequence is 14 residues long. In germline, CDR1 is SEHNR, CDR2 FQNEAQ (reference sequence). Trimming left V 5 bases short and J 3 bases short, with 13 bases between. In nucleotides, the CDR3 is TGTGCCAGCAGCCCCGAGCGGGACTACACTGAAGCTTTCTTT. Protein product: CASSPERDYTEAFF. Filled out from reference TRBV7-9 and TRBJ1-1, the complete variable domain reads DTGVSQNPRHKITKRGQNVTFRCDPISEHNRLYWYRQTLGQGPEFLTYFQNEAQLEKSRLLSDRFSAERPKGSFSTLEIQRTEQGDSAMYLCASSPERDYTEAFFGQGTRLTVV.

This clone was recorded a few times. J is TRBJ2-3 and V is TRBV10-3, with D perhaps matching TRBD2 (5 bases). The V and J ends lost 3 bases and 0 bases respectively, with 10 bases between them. Per the germline V gene, CDR1 is ENHRY and CDR2 is SYGVKD. The CDR3 is made up of 15 amino acids. CDR3 in DNA: TGTGCCATCAGTGAATTTGGCGGGAGCACAGATACGCAGTATTTT. This codes for CAISEFGGSTDTQYF.

The chain uses TRBV9 and TRBJ1-2; the D is unclear. Germline V CDR1 and CDR2: SGDLS, YYNGEE. Trimming removed 3 bases from V and 3 bases from J, with 12 bases in between. This CDR3 comprises 14 residues. CDR3 in amino acids: CASSADSGYYGYTF. In DNA, the CDR3 is TGTGCCAGCAGCGCAGATTCGGGATACTATGGCTACACCTTC.

The sample holds many counts of this clone. The V gene is TRBV7-2, the J gene TRBJ1-1; TRBD1 might be the D (6 bases). This CDR3 is built from 14 residues. V was cut by 5 bases and J by 5 bases, with 15 bases left in between. Germline-derived CDR1 and CDR2 are SGHTA and FQGNSA. The CDR3 coding sequence is TGTGCCAGCAGCCCAGTGGCACAGGGAACTGAAGCTTTCTTT. Its translation is CASSPVAQGTEAFF.

The V gene is TRBV28, the J gene TRBJ1-2; perhaps TRBD1 as D (6 bases). This CDR3 comprises 18 residues. Germline CDR1 is MDHEN and CDR2 is SYDVKM. The V and J ends lost 2 bases and 5 bases respectively, with 24 bases between them. The CDR3 sequence is CASSLRQGRAGDSYGYTF. In DNA form, the CDR3 reads TGTGCCAGCAGTTTAAGACAAGGCCGGGCAGGGGATTCTTATGGCTACACCTTC.

This clone was counted a few times. The gene calls are TRBV2 and TRBJ2-2; tentatively, D is TRBD1 (6 bases). The CDR3 extends over 14 amino acids. CDR1 is SNHLY and CDR2 is FYNNEI in the germline V gene. Between the trimmed V and J ends, which lost 6 bases and 1 base, there was a span of 9 bases. Here the CDR3 reads CASRPGQNTGELFF. CDR3 bases: TGTGCCAGCAGACCGGGACAGAACACCGGGGAGCTGTTTTTT.